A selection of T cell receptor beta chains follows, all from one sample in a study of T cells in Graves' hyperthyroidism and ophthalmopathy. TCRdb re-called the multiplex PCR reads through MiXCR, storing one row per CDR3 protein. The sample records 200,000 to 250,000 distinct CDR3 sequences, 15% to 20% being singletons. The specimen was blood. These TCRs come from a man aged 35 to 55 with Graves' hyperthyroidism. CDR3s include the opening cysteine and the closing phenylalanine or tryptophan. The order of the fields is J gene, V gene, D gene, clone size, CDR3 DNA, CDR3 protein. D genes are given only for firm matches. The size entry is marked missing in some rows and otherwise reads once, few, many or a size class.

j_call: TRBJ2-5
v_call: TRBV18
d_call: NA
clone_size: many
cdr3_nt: TGTGCCAGCTCGACCTCCGGAGAGACCCAGTACTTC
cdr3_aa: CASSTSGETQYF

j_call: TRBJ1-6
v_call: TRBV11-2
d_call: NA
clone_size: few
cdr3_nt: TGTGCCAGCAGCTTAGCCCGGGACCCTTATAATTCACCCCTCCACTTT
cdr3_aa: CASSLARDPYNSPLHF

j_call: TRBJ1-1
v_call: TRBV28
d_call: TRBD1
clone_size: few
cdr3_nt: TGTGCCAGCAGTTCCCACAGGGGAAACACTGAAGCTTTCTTT
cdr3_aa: CASSSHRGNTEAFF

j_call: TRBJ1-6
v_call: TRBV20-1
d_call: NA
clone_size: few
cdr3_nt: TGCAGTGCTAGAGATTTTAAGACTTCACCCCTCCACTTT
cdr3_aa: CSARDFKTSPLHF

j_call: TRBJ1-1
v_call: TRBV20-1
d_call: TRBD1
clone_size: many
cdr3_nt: TGCAGTGCCATTTCACAGGGGGTCGGTGAAGCTTTCTTT
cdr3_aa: CSAISQGVGEAFF

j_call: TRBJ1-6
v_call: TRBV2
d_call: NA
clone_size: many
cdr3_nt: TGTGCCAGTGGGGGAGCAGGGATTGAGAACTCACCCCTCCACTTT
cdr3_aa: CASGGAGIENSPLHF

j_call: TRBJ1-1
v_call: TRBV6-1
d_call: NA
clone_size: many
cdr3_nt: TGTGCCAGCAGGCAACCGGGCCCCGGAGCTTTCTTT
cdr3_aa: CASRQPGPGAFF

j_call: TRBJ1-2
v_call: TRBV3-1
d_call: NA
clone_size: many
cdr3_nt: TGTGCCAGCAGCCAAGGGGAAGGGTCGGACTATGGCTACACCTTC
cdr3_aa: CASSQGEGSDYGYTF

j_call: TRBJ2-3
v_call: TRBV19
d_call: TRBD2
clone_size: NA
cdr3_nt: TGTGCCAGTGGTCTAGCGGGGGGCACAGATACGCAGTATTTT
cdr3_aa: CASGLAGGTDTQYF

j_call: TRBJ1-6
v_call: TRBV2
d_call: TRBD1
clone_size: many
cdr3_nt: TGTGCCAGCAGTGGAACCGGGACAGGGGACTCACCCCTCCACTTT
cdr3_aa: CASSGTGTGDSPLHF

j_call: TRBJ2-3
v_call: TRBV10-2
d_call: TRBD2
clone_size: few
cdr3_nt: TGCGCCAGCAGCCGGCCTAGCGGGGGGGCCACAGATACGCAGTATTTT
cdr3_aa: CASSRPSGGATDTQYF

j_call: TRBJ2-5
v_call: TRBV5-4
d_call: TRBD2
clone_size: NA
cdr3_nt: TGTGCCAGCAGCCGGACTAGCGGGGGGGTGGAGACCCAGTACTTC
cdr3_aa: CASSRTSGGVETQYF

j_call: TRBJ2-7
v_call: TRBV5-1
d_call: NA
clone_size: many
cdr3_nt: TGCGCCAGCAGCTTGGCCCAGGGGGGAGGCTACGAGCAGTACTTC
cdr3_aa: CASSLAQGGGYEQYF

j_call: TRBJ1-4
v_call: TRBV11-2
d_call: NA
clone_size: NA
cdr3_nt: TGTGCCAGCAGCGAGTCGGGACTACGGCAGGAAAAACTGTTTTTT
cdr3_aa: CASSESGLRQEKLFF

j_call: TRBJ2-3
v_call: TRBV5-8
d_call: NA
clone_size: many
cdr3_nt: TGTGCCAGCAGCCCTACAGAGGGCCTTTCCACAGATACGCAGTATTTT
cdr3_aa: CASSPTEGLSTDTQYF

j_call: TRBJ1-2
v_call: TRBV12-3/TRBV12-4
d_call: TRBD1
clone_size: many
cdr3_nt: TGTGCCAGCAGTCGAGCCCGGGACAGGGGGGCCCTCGGTAACTATGGCTACACCTTC
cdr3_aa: CASSRARDRGALGNYGYTF

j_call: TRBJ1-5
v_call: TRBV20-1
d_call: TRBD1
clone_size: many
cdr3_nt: TGCAGTGCTAGAGGGACAGGACTCAATCAGCCCCAGCATTTT
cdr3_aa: CSARGTGLNQPQHF

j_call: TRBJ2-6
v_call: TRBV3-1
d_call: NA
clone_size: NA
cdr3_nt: TGTGCCAGCAGCCCAGGGGGGCAGGCTGGGGCCAACGTCCTGACTTTC
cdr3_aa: CASSPGGQAGANVLTF

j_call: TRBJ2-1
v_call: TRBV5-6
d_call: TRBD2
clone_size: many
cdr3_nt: TGTGCCAGCAGCGAACTAGCGGGGGGATACAATGAGCAGTTCTTC
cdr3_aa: CASSELAGGYNEQFF

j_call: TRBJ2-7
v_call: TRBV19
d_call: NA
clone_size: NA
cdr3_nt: TGTGCCAGTAGTATAGTCACCGTGGGGGAGCAGTACTTC
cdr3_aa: CASSIVTVGEQYF

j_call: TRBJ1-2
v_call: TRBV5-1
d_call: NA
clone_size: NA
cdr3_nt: TGCGCCAGCAGCTTGGGGGGGGACTCCACCTACTATGGCTACACCTTC
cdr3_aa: CASSLGGDSTYYGYTF

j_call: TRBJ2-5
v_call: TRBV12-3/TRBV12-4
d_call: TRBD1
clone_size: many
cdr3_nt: TGTGCCAGCAGTTCCACAGGGGAAGGGACCCAGTACTTC
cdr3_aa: CASSSTGEGTQYF

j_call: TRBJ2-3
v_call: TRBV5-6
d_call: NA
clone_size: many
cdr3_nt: TGTGCCAGCAGCGGCATGGGGCGGGGAGGTGTAGATACGCAGTATTTT
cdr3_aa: CASSGMGRGGVDTQYF

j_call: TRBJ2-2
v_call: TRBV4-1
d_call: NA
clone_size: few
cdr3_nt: TGCGCCAGCAGCCCACAGAGTTTCTCCGCGTTCGGGGAGCTGTTTTTT
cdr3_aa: CASSPQSFSAFGELFF

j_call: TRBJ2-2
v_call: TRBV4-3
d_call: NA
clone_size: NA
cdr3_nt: TGCGCCAGCAGCCAAGAGTTGTGGATAACCGGGGAGCTGTTTTTT
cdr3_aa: CASSQELWITGELFF

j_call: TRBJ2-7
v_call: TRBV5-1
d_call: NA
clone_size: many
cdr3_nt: TGCGCCAGCAGCTTGACAGGGCCCCCCTACGAGCAGTACTTC
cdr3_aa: CASSLTGPPYEQYF

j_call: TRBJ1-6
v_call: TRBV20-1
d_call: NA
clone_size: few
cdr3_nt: TGCAGTGCTAGGCCCCCGGGACTTTATTCACCCCTCCACTTT
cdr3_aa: CSARPPGLYSPLHF

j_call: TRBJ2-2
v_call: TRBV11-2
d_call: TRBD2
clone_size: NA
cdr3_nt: TGTGCCAGCAGAATAATAGCGGGGATGAACACCGGGGAGCTGTTTTTT
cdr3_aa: CASRIIAGMNTGELFF

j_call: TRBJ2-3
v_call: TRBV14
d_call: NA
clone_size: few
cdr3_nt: TGTGCCAGCAGTCGGATCACAGATACGCAGTATTTT
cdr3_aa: CASSRITDTQYF

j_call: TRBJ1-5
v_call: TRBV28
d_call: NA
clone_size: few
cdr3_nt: TGTGCCAGCAGTCCCTGGACTACCAATCAGCCCCAGCATTTT
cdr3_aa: CASSPWTTNQPQHF

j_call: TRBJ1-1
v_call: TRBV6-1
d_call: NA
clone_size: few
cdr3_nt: TGTGCCAGCAGGGGGCCGGGGAGGGACACTGAAGCTTTCTTT
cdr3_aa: CASRGPGRDTEAFF

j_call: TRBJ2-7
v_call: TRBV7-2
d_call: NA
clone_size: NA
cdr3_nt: TGTGCCAGCAGCTTTTCGAGCTCCTACGAGCAGTACTTC
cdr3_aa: CASSFSSSYEQYF

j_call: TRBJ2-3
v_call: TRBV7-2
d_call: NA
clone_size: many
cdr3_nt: TGTGCCAGCAGCCGTCGACAGAGAACAGATACGCAGTATTTT
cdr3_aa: CASSRRQRTDTQYF

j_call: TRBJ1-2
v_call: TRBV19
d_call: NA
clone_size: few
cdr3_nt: TGTGCCAGTAGTGTCAATCGGGATGGCTACACCTTC
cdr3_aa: CASSVNRDGYTF

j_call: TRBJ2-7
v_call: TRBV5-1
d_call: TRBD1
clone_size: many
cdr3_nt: TGCGCCAGCAGCTTGGGGACAGGACTCTACGAGCAGTACTTC
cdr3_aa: CASSLGTGLYEQYF

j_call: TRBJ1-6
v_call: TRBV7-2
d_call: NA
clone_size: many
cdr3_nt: TGTGCCAGCAGCGTGAACATTAATTCACCCCTCCACTTT
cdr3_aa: CASSVNINSPLHF

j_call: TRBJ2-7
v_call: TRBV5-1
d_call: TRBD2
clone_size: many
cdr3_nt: TGCGCCAGCAGCGGAGGGACTAGGAGCTACGAGCAGTACTTC
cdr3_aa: CASSGGTRSYEQYF

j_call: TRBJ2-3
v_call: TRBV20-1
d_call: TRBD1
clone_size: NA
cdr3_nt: TGCAGTGCTAGAGAAAGGGGGCCCACAGATACGCAGTATTTT
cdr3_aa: CSARERGPTDTQYF

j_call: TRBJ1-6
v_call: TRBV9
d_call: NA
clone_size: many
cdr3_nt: TGTGCCAGCAGCGCCAACACCGTTTCACCCCTCCACTTT
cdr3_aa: CASSANTVSPLHF

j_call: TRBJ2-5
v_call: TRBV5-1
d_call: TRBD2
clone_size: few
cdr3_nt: TGCGCCAGCAGCGGGGCGACTAGCGGGGGTCAAGAGACCCAGTACTTC
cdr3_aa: CASSGATSGGQETQYF

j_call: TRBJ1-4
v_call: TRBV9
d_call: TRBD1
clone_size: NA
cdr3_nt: TGTGCCAGCAGCGAAATGGGGACAGGCTTCTCAACTAATGAAAAACTGTTTTTT
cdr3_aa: CASSEMGTGFSTNEKLFF

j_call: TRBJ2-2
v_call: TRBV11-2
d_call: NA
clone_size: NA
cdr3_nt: TGTGCCAGCAGCTTAGACTGGGCGGCCGGGGAGCTGTTTTTT
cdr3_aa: CASSLDWAAGELFF

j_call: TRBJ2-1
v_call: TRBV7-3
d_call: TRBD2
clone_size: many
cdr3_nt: TGTGCCAGCTCCCCGGGGGGGCATGAGCAGTTCTTC
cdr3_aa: CASSPGGHEQFF

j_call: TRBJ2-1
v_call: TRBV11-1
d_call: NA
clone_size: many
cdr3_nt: TGTGCCAGCAGCTCGGGACGGCCCATAGATGAGCAGTTCTTC
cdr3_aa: CASSSGRPIDEQFF

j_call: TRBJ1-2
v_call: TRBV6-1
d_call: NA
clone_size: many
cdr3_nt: TGTGCCAGCAGTGGGGGACAAACACAATACTATGGCTACACCTTC
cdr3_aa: CASSGGQTQYYGYTF

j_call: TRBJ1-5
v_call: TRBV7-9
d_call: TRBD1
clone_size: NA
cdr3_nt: TGTGCCAGCAGCCCGACAGGGGCACACAATCAGCCCCAGCATTTT
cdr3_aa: CASSPTGAHNQPQHF

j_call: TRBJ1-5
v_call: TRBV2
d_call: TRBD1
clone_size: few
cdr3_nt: TGTGCCAGCAGTGAAGTCGCCAGGGGGTCCGGGGCAATTGTCACTCAGCCCCAGCATTTT
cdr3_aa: CASSEVARGSGAIVTQPQHF

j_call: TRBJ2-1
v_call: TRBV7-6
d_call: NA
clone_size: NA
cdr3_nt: TGTGCCAGCAGCGGTGAGACAGGGAGGGGGAGGGAGCAGTTCTTC
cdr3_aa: CASSGETGRGREQFF

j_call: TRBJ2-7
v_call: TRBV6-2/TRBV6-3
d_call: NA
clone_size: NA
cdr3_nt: TGTGCCAGCAGTTACGGCTGCACCTACGAGCAGTACTTC
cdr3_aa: CASSYGCTYEQYF

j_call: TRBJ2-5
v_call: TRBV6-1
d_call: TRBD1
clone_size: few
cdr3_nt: TGTGCCAGCAGTGAAGAACGGACAGGTGGGGCGATCACCCAGTACTTC
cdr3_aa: CASSEERTGGAITQYF

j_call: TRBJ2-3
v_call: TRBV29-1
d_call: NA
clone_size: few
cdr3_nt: TGCAGCGTTGCGTTAAATCGCAGGGGCAAAACTAGCACAGATACGCAGTATTTT
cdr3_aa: CSVALNRRGKTSTDTQYF

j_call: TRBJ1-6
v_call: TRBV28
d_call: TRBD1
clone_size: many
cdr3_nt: TGTGCCAGCAGACCAATGAGACAGGGCTCTAATTCACCCCTCCACTTT
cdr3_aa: CASRPMRQGSNSPLHF

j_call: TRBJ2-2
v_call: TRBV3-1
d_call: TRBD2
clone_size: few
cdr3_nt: TGTGCCAGCAGCCACGGGACTAGCGGGGGGTTTCTCAACACCGGGGAGCTGTTTTTT
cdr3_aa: CASSHGTSGGFLNTGELFF

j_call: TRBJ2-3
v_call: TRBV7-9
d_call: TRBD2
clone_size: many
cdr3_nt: TGTGCCAGCAGCAGCAGACTAGCGGGGGGGCAAGATACGCAGTATTTT
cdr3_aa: CASSSRLAGGQDTQYF

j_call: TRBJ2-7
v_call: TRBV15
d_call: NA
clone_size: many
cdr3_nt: TGTGCCACCAGCAGATCCTCACTACCCCCCTACGAGCAGTACTTC
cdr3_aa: CATSRSSLPPYEQYF

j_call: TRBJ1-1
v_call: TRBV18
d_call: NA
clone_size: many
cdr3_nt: TGTGCCAGCTCAACAGGGTTAACTGAAGCTTTCTTT
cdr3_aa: CASSTGLTEAFF

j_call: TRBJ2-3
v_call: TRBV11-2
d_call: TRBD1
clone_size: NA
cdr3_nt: TGTGCCAGCAGCTTTGGACAGGGGGCAGATACGCAGTATTTT
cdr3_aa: CASSFGQGADTQYF

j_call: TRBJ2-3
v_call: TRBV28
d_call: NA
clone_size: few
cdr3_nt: TGTGCCAGCAGGGGGCGCCTGAGCACAGATACGCAGTATTTT
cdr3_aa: CASRGRLSTDTQYF

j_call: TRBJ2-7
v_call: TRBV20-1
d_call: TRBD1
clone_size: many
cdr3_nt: TGCAGTGCTATCTCCGGACAGGCCTCCTACGAGCAGTACTTC
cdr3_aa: CSAISGQASYEQYF

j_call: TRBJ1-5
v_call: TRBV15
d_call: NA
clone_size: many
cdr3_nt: TGTGCCACCAGCCTTTCAGCTAACGTGGCTCAGCCCCAGCATTTT
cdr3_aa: CATSLSANVAQPQHF